The 19 T cell receptor beta chains given below trace back to one sample, sequenced in a study of T cells in localized non-small cell lung cancer. Data came from immunoSEQ multiplex PCR; TCRdb stores just in-frame clones and leaves some out. Among thousands of clones listed, less than 25% were seen once. This material consisted of normal lung tissue next to the tumor, taken before any cancer treatment. All receptors derive from a woman aged 35-75 years with stage I lung adenocarcinoma.

This clone was seen only a few times. The chain couples TRBV11-3 to TRBJ1-2; TRBD1 agrees at 9 bases. CDR3 length equals 15 residues. The V gene end was trimmed by 2 bases and the J gene end by 4 bases; junction bases not matched to a gene: 5. CDR1 is SGHNT and CDR2 is YENEEA in the germline V gene. DNA of the CDR3: TGTGCCAGCAGCTTAAAGGGACAGGGTGGCTATGGCTACACCTTC. Translated: CASSLKGQGGYGYTF.

The CDR3 sequence is CASSAGGPGELFF. CDR3 sequence (DNA): TGTGCCAGCAGTGCAGGGGGCCCCGGGGAGCTGTTTTTT. The V gene is TRBV25-1, the J gene TRBJ2-2, with 8 bases identical to TRBD1. V shed 4 bases, J shed 6 bases, and the junction held 1 base outside the gene matches. CDR3 length equals 13 residues. Germline lookup yields CDR1 MGHDK and CDR2 SYGVNS.

This chain connects TRBV19 to TRBJ2-6; unclear D gene. The CDR3 covers 18 residues. Trimming took off 5 bases at V and 0 bases at J, with 17 bases between the two ends. Germline CDR1 is LNHDA and CDR2 is SQIVND (reference sequence). CDR3 sequence: CASSSSSRSLSGANVLTF. The DNA for the CDR3 is TGTGCCAGTAGTTCCTCATCCAGGTCCCTCTCTGGGGCCAACGTCCTGACTTTC.

This clone came up a few times. The chain recombines TRBV9 with TRBJ1-5; D perhaps matches TRBD1 (5 bases). Trimming left V 5 bases short and J 1 base short, with 16 bases between. Germline-derived CDR1 and CDR2 are SGDLS and YYNGEE. The CDR3 is 16 amino acids. The CDR3 protein is CASSDLGGVSNQPQHF. Here the CDR3 DNA reads TGTGCCAGCAGTGATTTGGGAGGGGTGAGCAATCAGCCCCAGCATTTT.

This clone has more than one count but fewer than ten. The chain carries TRBV30 and TRBJ1-2; no clear D gene. Trimming took off 1 base at V and 4 bases at J, with 7 bases between the two ends. CDR1 GTSNPN and CDR2 SVGIG come from the germline V gene (reference sequence). The CDR3 totals 12 residues. The CDR3 coding sequence is TGTGCCTGGAGTGCGCAGTCCTATGGCTACACCTTC. Its translation is CAWSAQSYGYTF.

The CDR3 nucleotides read TGTGCCAGCAGTGGGGACCTAAAAGGGCATCAGCCCCAGCATTTT. Encoded protein: CASSGDLKGHQPQHF. The gene calls are TRBV6-8 and TRBJ1-5; TRBD1 might be the D (5 bases). Trimming took 5 bases from V and 5 from J, leaving 16 bases between them. The CDR3 length is 15 residues. The germline V gene encodes CDR1 MNHGY and CDR2 SAAAGT.

The J gene is TRBJ1-2, the V gene TRBV19; D is unclear. Germline CDR1 is LNHDA and CDR2 is SQIVND (reference sequence). V was trimmed by 9 bases and J by 11 bases, leaving 19 bases between them. CDR3 length: 12 residues. Here the CDR3 reads CARGSGKGPYTF. CDR3 nucleotides: TGTGCCAGGGGGTCCGGGAAAGGCCCGTACACCTTC.

This clone was observed a few times. The chain joins TRBV7-5 to TRBJ2-1; TRBD2 is the table's D call and was not checked against the DNA. TRBV7-5 is assigned pseudogene status. There are 15 residues in the CDR3. The CDR3 loop reads CASSLGLAGGREQFF. The CDR3 DNA reads as TGTGCCAGCAGCTTAGGTTTAGCGGGAGGGCGTGAGCAGTTCTTC.

This clone showed up just a few times. This chain links TRBV9 with TRBJ2-1; the match to TRBD2 covers 9 bases. Germline V gene data show CDR1 as SGDLS and CDR2 as YYNGEE. The CDR3 contains 16 residues. The V gene end was trimmed by 0 bases and the J gene end by 5 bases; junction bases not matched to a gene: 6. The CDR3, as DNA: TGTGCCAGCAGCGTAGGCCCAGCGGGAGGCGACAATGAGCAGTTCTTC. Translated: CASSVGPAGGDNEQFF.

This clone was recorded at least ten times. The chain combines TRBV7-2 with TRBJ2-7, with D perhaps matching TRBD1 or TRBD2 (5 bases each). The CDR3 spans 14 residues. Germline values: CDR1 SGHTA, CDR2 FQGNSA. The V end was cut by 5 bases, the J end by 4 bases, with 15 bases between. The CDR3 region has the DNA TGTGCCAGCAGCCAGCCACAGGAGGAATACGAGCAGTACTTC. Amino acid sequence: CASSQPQEEYEQYF. Full variable domain (rest looked up from reference TRBV7-2 and TRBJ2-7): GAGVSQSPSNKVTEKGKDVELRCDPISGHTALYWYRQSLGQGLEFLIYFQGNSAPDKSGLPSDRFSAERTGGSVSTLTIQRTQQEDSAVYLCASSQPQEEYEQYFGPGTRLTVT.

This clone rates as large. This rearrangement joins TRBV11-3 to TRBJ1-2; 7 nucleotides match TRBD1. Germline V gene data show CDR1 as SGHNT and CDR2 as YENEEA. The CDR3 is 14 residues long. Trimming at V came to 4 bases and at J to 8 bases, leaving 10 bases not matched to a gene. The CDR3 reads CASSYIDRVEGYTF. The CDR3 DNA follows: TGTGCCAGCAGCTATATAGACAGGGTTGAAGGCTACACCTTC.

By share, this clone ranks as medium-sized. The chain links TRBV9 to TRBJ2-1, with D possibly matching TRBD1 (5 bases). This CDR3 spans 17 amino acids. Trimming removed 0 bases at V and 4 bases at J, with 17 bases between. Germline V gene data show CDR1 as SGDLS and CDR2 as YYNGEE. The CDR3 region is CASSVDPDSSTYNEQFF. The DNA of the CDR3 is TGTGCCAGCAGCGTAGACCCTGACAGTTCAACTTACAATGAGCAGTTCTTC.

Concerning this clone: Other DNA sequences in the sample encode the same CDR3. V is TRBV9 and J is TRBJ2-7; the D is unclear. Germline CDR1 and CDR2: SGDLS and YYNGEE. Trimming cost V 3 bases and J 3 bases, with 7 bases left between them. The CDR3 runs 12 residues. The DNA of the CDR3 is TGTGCCAGCAGCGCAACGGGCTACGAGCAGTACTTC. It translates to CASSATGYEQYF.

The gene calls are TRBV19 and TRBJ2-2; D unclear. V dropped 2 bases and J dropped 4 bases, with 20 bases sitting between them. The CDR3 length is 18 residues. The germline gives CDR1 LNHDA, CDR2 SQIVND (reference sequence). Written as DNA, the CDR3 is TGTGCCAGTAGTATACCCCCCAAGAGAGGTAAGTCCACCGGGGAGCTGTTTTTT. It specifies CASSIPPKRGKSTGELFF.

V is TRBV18 and J is TRBJ2-2; 8 nucleotides align to TRBD1. This CDR3 has 15 residues. Germline V gene data show CDR1 as KGHSH and CDR2 as LQKENI. Trimming removed 5 bases from V and 5 bases from J; junction bases left unmatched: 7. CDR3 nucleotides: TGTGCCAGCTCATTGGGACAGGCTCAAACCGGGGAGCTGTTTTTT. Amino acids: CASSLGQAQTGELFF.

This clone has more than one count but fewer than ten. The rearrangement links TRBV28 to TRBJ1-1, with D possibly being TRBD1 (6 bases). Germline values: CDR1 MDHEN, CDR2 SYDVKM. The CDR3 extends over 13 amino acids. The V end lost 4 bases, the J end lost 5 bases, and 11 bases lay between the germline ends. This CDR3 reads CASSWAGVTEAFF. CDR3 sequence (DNA): TGTGCCAGCAGTTGGGCAGGGGTAACTGAAGCTTTCTTT. Complete variable domain (other parts from reference TRBV28 and TRBJ1-1): DVKVTQSSRYLVKRTGEKVFLECVQDMDHENMFWYRQDPGLGLRLIYFSYDVKMKEKGDIPEGYSVSREKKERFSLILESASTNQTSMYLCASSWAGVTEAFFGQGTRLTVV.

This clone was observed a handful of times. The genes are TRBV10-3 and TRBJ2-1; 11 bases are shared with TRBD2. This CDR3 contains 15 residues. The junction had 13 bases not matched to a gene; V was cut back by 10 bases and J by 8 bases. Germline V gives CDR1 ENHRY, CDR2 SYGVKD. This chain's CDR3 is CATRIAGGPLDEQFF. The CDR3 coding sequence is TGTGCCACCAGAATAGCGGGAGGGCCTTTGGATGAGCAGTTCTTC.

The chain carries TRBV29-1 and TRBJ2-3; TRBD2 matches at 8 bases. The germline V gene encodes CDR1 SQVTM and CDR2 ANQGSEA. Germline trimming cut 3 bases from V and 3 bases from J; bases unmatched to any gene: 8. CDR3 length equals 15 residues. Here the CDR3 DNA reads TGCAGCGTTGATCGGCGGGAGGCAAGGACAGATACGCAGTATTTT. Amino acids: CSVDRREARTDTQYF.

The rearrangement uses TRBV9 and TRBJ2-1, with a tentative D call TRBD2 (5 bases). Germline loops: CDR1 SGDLS, CDR2 YYNGEE. Trimming removed 9 bases at V and 1 base at J, with 20 bases between. This CDR3 is built from 16 residues. This CDR3 reads CATIPGRALSYNEQFF. DNA of the CDR3: TGTGCCACCATACCCGGGCGGGCCTTATCCTACAATGAGCAGTTCTTC.